The table lists the clone carrying this T cell receptor (beta chain) with a few counts. The data derive from a study of blood T cell repertoires in COVID-19. Libraries were prepared by immunoSEQ multiplex PCR; TCRdb keeps only in-frame clonotypes and omits some of them. The profile shows 120,000 to 150,000 clones, around nine tenths of them singletons. The sequenced material came from peripheral blood. The TCR sequence derives from a woman between 45 and 65 years old with active or convalescent COVID-19.

The CDR3 protein is CASSQFQGGSYGYTF. The CDR3, as DNA: TGCGCCAGCAGCCAATTTCAGGGAGGAAGCTATGGCTACACCTTC. This sequence joins TRBV4-1 and TRBJ1-2; D is perhaps TRBD1 (5 bases). V gave up 2 bases and J gave up 4 bases, with 14 bases separating them. CDR1 is MGHRA, CDR2 YSYEKL, per germline. There are 15 residues in the CDR3.